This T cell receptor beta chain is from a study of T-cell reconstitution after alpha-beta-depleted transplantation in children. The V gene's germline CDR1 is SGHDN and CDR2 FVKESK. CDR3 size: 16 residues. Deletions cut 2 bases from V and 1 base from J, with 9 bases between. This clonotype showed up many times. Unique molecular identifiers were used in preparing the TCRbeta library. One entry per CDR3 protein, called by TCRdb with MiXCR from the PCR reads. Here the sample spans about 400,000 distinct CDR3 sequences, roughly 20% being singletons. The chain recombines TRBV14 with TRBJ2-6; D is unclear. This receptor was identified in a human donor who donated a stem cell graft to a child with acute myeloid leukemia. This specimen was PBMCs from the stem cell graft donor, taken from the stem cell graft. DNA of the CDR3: TGTGCCAGCAGCCAACCTAGGAAATCTGGGGCCAACGTCCTGACTTTC. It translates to CASSQPRKSGANVLTF.